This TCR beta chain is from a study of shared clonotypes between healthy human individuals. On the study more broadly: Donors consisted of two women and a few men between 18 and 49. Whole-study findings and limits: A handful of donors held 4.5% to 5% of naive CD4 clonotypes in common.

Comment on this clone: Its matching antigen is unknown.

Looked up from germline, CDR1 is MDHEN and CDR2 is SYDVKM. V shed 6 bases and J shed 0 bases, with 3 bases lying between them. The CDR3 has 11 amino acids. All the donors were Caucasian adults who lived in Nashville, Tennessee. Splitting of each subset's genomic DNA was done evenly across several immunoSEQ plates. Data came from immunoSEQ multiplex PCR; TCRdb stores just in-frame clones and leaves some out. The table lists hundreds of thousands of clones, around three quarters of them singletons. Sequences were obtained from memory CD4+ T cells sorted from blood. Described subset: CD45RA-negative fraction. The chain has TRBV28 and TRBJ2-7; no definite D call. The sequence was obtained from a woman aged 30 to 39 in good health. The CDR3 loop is CASRSSYEQYF. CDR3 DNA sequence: TGTGCCAGCAGGAGCTCCTACGAGCAGTACTTC.